The text below deals with one T cell receptor (beta chain). This clone has only one observation. The antigen it recognizes is unknown. Nothing much larger sits one base from this clone, and base qualities are not available. The data originate from a study of blood T cell repertoires in COVID-19 (dated by TCRdb to between 2020 and 2021). Concerning the study at large: Samples covering the acute and convalescent phases of COVID-19 were provided by collaborators in the United States, Italy and Spain. The repertoires were released in a freely available public database meant as a resource for research on the immune response to SARS-CoV-2. Where available, HLA class I and class II types were taken from metadata supplied by the sample provider and were not determined by assay-based typing. The samples were drawn from the first 160 participants of the ongoing ImmuneRACE study and from 950 to 1,500 subjects provided by 6 global collaborators. The dataset comprised deeply sampled blood TCRbeta repertoires from subjects exposed to, actively infected with, or recovered from COVID-19. A de-identified subject ID, COVID-19 status, age in years and sex were almost always included in the sample metadata. The prospective study material was composed of cDNA or gDNA derived from T cells, B-cell-depleted T cells, or PBMCs. Broader findings and caveats from the paper: How much clinical and demographic metadata was included differed by source and by participant, and the metadata was provided uncurated.

Each collaborating institution followed its own protocols to collect whole blood in K2EDTA tubes. For TCRbeta analysis, collaborators shipped samples as frozen whole blood, isolated PBMCs, or DNA extracted from either of those sample types. The immunoSEQ Assay, a bias-controlled multiplex PCR, was used to amplify TCRbeta CDR3 regions from genomic DNA. As for the original processing: The number of nucleated cells in each sample was estimated by amplification of reference gene primers within the assay. Sequence reads were collapsed and filtered to measure the absolute abundance of every unique TCRbeta CDR3 rearrangement. Productive Simpson clonality was computed per sample as the square root of Simpson's diversity index over productive rearrangements. Here the immuneACCESS table is served through TCRdb, limited to in-frame sequences with V and J called. Missing clones are a known gap in these copies; in checked studies unresolved V genes cover under half, and the rest lacks a known reason. V, J and clone size derive from that table, while D and trimming were established from the DNA sequence. The sample contains 140,000 to 150,000 clones, 81% of them found a single time. Jointly, the top ten make up over 8% of the sample.

The CDR3, from cysteine to phenylalanine, totals 14 residues. Solely the CDR3 DNA is kept, with 42 bases framed from the first base. Trimming takes 1 base off V and 3 bases off J; junction bases not matched to a gene: 2. CDR1 KGHSH and CDR2 LQKENI are derived from the germline V gene. The clonotype originates from a human donor in a cohort sampled during active COVID-19. The chain was built from TRBV18 and TRBJ2-7, with TRBD1 identical over 8 junction bases. The sequenced sample consisted of peripheral blood. The CDR3 corresponds to CASSPRTGNYEQYF. In nucleotide form, the sequence is TGTGCCAGCTCACCACGGACAGGGAACTACGAGCAGTACTTC. The CDR3 plus the reference TRBV18 and TRBJ2-7 genes for the other parts give the full variable domain: NAGVMQNPRHLVRRRGQEARLRCSPMKGHSHVYWYRQLPEEGLKFMVYLQKENIIDESGMPKERFSAEFPKEGPSILRIQQVVRGDSAAYFCASSPRTGNYEQYFGPGTRLTVT.